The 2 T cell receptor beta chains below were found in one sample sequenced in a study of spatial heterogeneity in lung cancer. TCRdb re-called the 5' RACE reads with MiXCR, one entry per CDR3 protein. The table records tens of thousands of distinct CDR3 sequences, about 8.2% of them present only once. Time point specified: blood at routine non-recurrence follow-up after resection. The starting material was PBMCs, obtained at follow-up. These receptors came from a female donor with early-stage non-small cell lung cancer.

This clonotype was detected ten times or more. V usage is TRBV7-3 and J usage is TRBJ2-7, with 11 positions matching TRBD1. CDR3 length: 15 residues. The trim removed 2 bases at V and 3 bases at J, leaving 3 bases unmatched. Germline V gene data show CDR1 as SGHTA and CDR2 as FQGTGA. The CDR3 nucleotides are TGTGCCAGCAGCTTATCCGGGACAGGGGGCTACGAGCAGTACTTC. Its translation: CASSLSGTGGYEQYF.

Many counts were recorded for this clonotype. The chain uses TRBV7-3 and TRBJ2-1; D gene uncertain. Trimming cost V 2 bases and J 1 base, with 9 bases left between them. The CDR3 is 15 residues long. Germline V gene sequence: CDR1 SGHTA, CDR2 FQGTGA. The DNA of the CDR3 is TGTGCCAGCAGCTTAGGCCAGGAGTCCTACAATGAGCAGTTCTTC. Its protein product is CASSLGQESYNEQFF. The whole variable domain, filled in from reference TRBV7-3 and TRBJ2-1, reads GAGVSQTPSNKVTEKGKYVELRCDPISGHTALYWYRQSLGQGPEFLIYFQGTGAADDSGLPNDRFFAVRPEGSVSTLKIQRTERGDSAVYLCASSLGQESYNEQFFGPGTRLTVL.